The clone carrying this T cell receptor (beta chain) was observed once. This sample is part of a study of shared clonotypes between healthy human individuals. In the original workflow: Sequence data from immunoSEQ were junction-only and lacked quality scores; consequently, filtering differed. TCRdb keeps only in-frame clones here, not all; method: immunoSEQ multiplex PCR. V, J and clone size reflect that table, while D and trimming were determined from the DNA. The sample has under 1,100,000 clones, roughly 75% seen once. The length of the CDR3 is 15 residues. V gave up 5 bases and J gave up 7 bases; unmatched junction bases: 8. The germline V gene has CDR1 MDHEN and CDR2 SYDVKM.

Sequences were obtained from memory CD4+ T cells sorted from blood. Described subset: CD45RA-negative fraction. The clonotype comes from a young man in good health. The rearrangement joins TRBV28 to TRBJ1-6; 7 bases map to TRBD1. CDR3 coding DNA: TGTGCCAGCAGTCGGACTGACAGGGTAAATTCACCCCTCCACTTT. Encoded protein: CASSRTDRVNSPLHF.